This entry concerns a single T cell receptor (beta chain). The antigen is undetermined. This record belongs to a study of T cell responses to AZD1222 COVID-19 vaccine. There are 16 residues in the CDR3. Germline assignment: CDR1 SGHAT and CDR2 FQNNGV. Trimming cost V 2 bases and J 4 bases; bases outside gene matches: 4. The data were produced by immunoSEQ multiplex PCR, yet TCRdb's version contains in-frame clones alone and is incomplete. The data contain 120,000 or so clones, approximately 88% of them singletons. Study-level findings and limits: Across the whole spike, CD4 TCRs peaked at regions 160-218 and 743-854. Mostly white British, mostly female donors; authors suggested clonal diversity may be underestimated. Every sample of the repertoires postdated the peak T cell response. The study found Spike-specific TCR breadth and depth rose after two AZD1222 doses.

The sample was peripheral blood, taken on day 0 of MenACWY control vaccination. This sequence originates from an adult in good health. The chain combines TRBV11-2 with TRBJ2-1; 11 bases map to TRBD2. The CDR3 protein is CASSLLASGRYNEQFF. DNA of the CDR3: TGTGCCAGCAGCTTATTGGCTAGCGGGAGGTACAATGAGCAGTTCTTC.